This T cell receptor (beta chain) was identified during a study of blood T cell repertoires in COVID-19. Whole-study context: Acute and convalescent COVID-19 specimens originated in the United States, Italy and Spain.

The germline V gene encodes CDR1 SGHAT and CDR2 FQNNGV. The CDR3 totals 15 residues. V lost 0 bases and J 10 bases, leaving 18 bases between the germline ends. Original processing methods: Scientists estimated how many nucleated cells there were by amplifying reference gene primers. The table came from immunoSEQ multiplex PCR; TCRdb's copy has only in-frame clones and leaves some out. D and trimming were read from the DNA, whereas the V and J calls and clone size are those reported in that table. This sample has hundreds of thousands of clones, with about 88% found just once. Categorization into cohorts depended on clinical history that participants reported. Recovered status applied to Cohort 3 donors who had two consecutive negative PCRs. It also applied to those with clearance or with symptom resolution.

The specimen sequenced was PBMCs or T cells enriched from blood (not recorded which). V gene TRBV11-2 combines with J gene TRBJ1-2; D is possibly TRBD1 (5 bases). This clonotype originated in a woman in her sixties or seventies who had recovered from COVID-19. CDR3 loop: CASSLDRGERLHYTF. In DNA, the CDR3 is TGTGCCAGCAGCTTAGATCGGGGGGAGCGGCTTCACTACACCTTC.